The entry below gives a single TCR beta chain sequence along with its context. The antigen is unknown. The source of the sample is a study of OX40 agonist ivuxolimab in advanced cancers. The wider study: Dose-escalation subjects each had hepatocellular carcinoma, melanoma, renal cell or head and neck cancer. Anti-PD-1, anti-PD-L1 or anti-CTLA-4 therapy given earlier was allowed, and 40% had some. Study results and limitations: Normalized T-cell clonal expansion was also low in some nonresponders.

Germline V gene sequence: CDR1 LNHNV, CDR2 YYDKDF (reference sequence). The CDR3 sequence is 12 residues long. Trimming stripped 0 bases from V and 10 bases from J, with 9 bases between. Prior autoimmune disease or systemic immunosuppression barred patients. Data came from immunoSEQ multiplex PCR; TCRdb stores just in-frame clones and leaves some out. The sample lists around 64,000 clones, approximately 80% seen once, with 4.5% to 5% in the top ten. This clonotype originated in an adult with an advanced solid tumor such as melanoma, head and neck, liver or kidney cancer. The sequencing here drew on CD4+ or CD8+ T cells sorted from blood, taken in a trial of the OX40 agonist ivuxolimab. The chain joins TRBV15 to TRBJ1-1, with D maybe TRBD1 (6 bases). In nucleotides, the CDR3 is TGTGCCACCAGCAGAGATGGGGGCCCAGCTTTCTTT. This translates into CATSRDGGPAFF.